This is a list of T cell receptor beta chains from one sample in a study of blood T cell repertoires in COVID-19. The data were produced by immunoSEQ multiplex PCR, yet TCRdb's version contains in-frame clones alone and is incomplete. Among roughly 180,000 clones listed, roughly 84% were seen once. The specimen was peripheral blood. The receptors here all came from a woman over 75 with active or convalescent COVID-19. Both conserved end residues are part of each CDR3. A D gene is named only where the DNA matches it firmly. Expanded clones get a size class; other rows say once, few or many, or leave the size out.

V: TRBV5-1; J: TRBJ2-7; D: -; size: few; CDR3: CASSSQTYEQYF; DNA: TGCGCCAGCAGTTCGCAGACCTACGAGCAGTACTTC
V: TRBV12-3/TRBV12-4; J: TRBJ2-7; D: -; size: -; CDR3: CASSFSGFGEQYF; DNA: TGTGCCAGCAGTTTCTCAGGGTTCGGAGAGCAGTACTTC
V: TRBV7-6; J: TRBJ2-1; D: -; size: -; CDR3: CASSLVGGGEQFF; DNA: TGTGCCAGCAGCTTAGTAGGGGGAGGGGAGCAGTTCTTC
V: TRBV2; J: TRBJ2-7; D: TRBD2; size: -; CDR3: CASRRFSGLNSAYEQYF; DNA: TGTGCCAGCAGGAGATTTAGCGGGCTTAACTCGGCCTACGAGCAGTACTTC
V: TRBV28; J: TRBJ2-5; D: TRBD1; size: -; CDR3: CASSYLLTGDQETQYF; DNA: TGTGCCAGCAGTTATCTCCTGACAGGGGACCAAGAGACCCAGTACTTC
V: TRBV3-1/TRBV3-2; J: TRBJ1-1; D: -; size: -; CDR3: CASSQTLAGFSEAFF; DNA: TGTGCCAGCAGCCAAACTTTGGCAGGGTTCTCTGAAGCTTTCTTT
V: TRBV19; J: TRBJ1-2; D: -; size: -; CDR3: CASPSTANYGYTF; DNA: TGTGCCAGTCCCTCGACAGCAAACTATGGCTACACCTTC
V: TRBV3-1/TRBV3-2; J: TRBJ1-2; D: -; size: few; CDR3: CASSRGRNGYTF; DNA: TGTGCCAGCAGCCGGGGGCGGAATGGCTACACCTTC
V: TRBV5-1; J: TRBJ2-5; D: TRBD1; size: -; CDR3: CASSGMTGSQETQYF; DNA: TGCGCCAGCAGCGGGATGACAGGGTCCCAAGAGACCCAGTACTTC
V: TRBV7-3; J: TRBJ2-1; D: TRBD2; size: -; CDR3: CASSSGLAGYNEQFF; DNA: TGTGCCAGCAGCTCCGGACTAGCGGGCTACAATGAGCAGTTCTTC
V: TRBV9; J: TRBJ2-3; D: -; size: -; CDR3: CASNNPTNTDTQYF; DNA: TGTGCCAGCAACAACCCCACAAACACAGATACGCAGTATTTT
V: TRBV28; J: TRBJ1-1; D: TRBD1; size: -; CDR3: CASSSGGRTEAFF; DNA: TGTGCCAGCAGTTCAGGGGGGAGGACTGAAGCTTTCTTT
V: TRBV27; J: TRBJ1-1; D: -; size: -; CDR3: CASSFLGGLYTEAFF; DNA: TGTGCCAGCAGTTTTCTCGGGGGGCTGTACACTGAAGCTTTCTTT
V: TRBV5-4; J: TRBJ1-1; D: TRBD1; size: few; CDR3: CASSQRTGKFTEAFF; DNA: TGTGCCAGCAGCCAGCGGACAGGGAAGTTCACTGAAGCTTTCTTT
V: TRBV5-8; J: TRBJ2-7; D: TRBD2; size: -; CDR3: CASSFGLAVNEQYF; DNA: TGTGCCAGCAGCTTCGGACTAGCGGTTAACGAGCAGTACTTC
V: TRBV6-5; J: TRBJ1-5; D: TRBD1; size: once; CDR3: CASSYGTGGTNQPQHF; DNA: TGTGCCAGCAGTTACGGGACAGGGGGTACCAATCAGCCCCAGCATTTT
V: TRBV4-1; J: TRBJ2-5; D: -; size: -; CDR3: CASSWTALGIGQETQYF; DNA: TGCGCCAGCAGCTGGACAGCCCTAGGTATCGGGCAAGAGACCCAGTACTTC
V: TRBV16; J: TRBJ2-1; D: -; size: many; CDR3: CASSQFRGNEQFF; DNA: TGTGCCAGCAGCCAATTTCGAGGGAATGAGCAGTTCTTC
V: TRBV11-2; J: TRBJ2-1; D: TRBD2; size: -; CDR3: CASSSSGRVYNEQFF; DNA: TGTGCCAGCAGCTCTAGCGGGAGGGTTTACAATGAGCAGTTCTTC
V: TRBV2; J: TRBJ1-1; D: -; size: -; CDR3: CASKRRFITEAFF; DNA: TGTGCCAGTAAGCGACGGTTTATAACTGAAGCTTTCTTT
V: TRBV19; J: TRBJ1-3; D: -; size: few; CDR3: CASSIGQTSGNTIYF; DNA: TGTGCCAGTAGTATAGGGCAGACTTCTGGAAACACCATATATTTT
V: TRBV3-1/TRBV3-2; J: TRBJ1-3; D: TRBD1; size: -; CDR3: CASSREGQVPSGNTIYF; DNA: TGTGCCAGCAGCCGAGAGGGACAGGTCCCCTCTGGAAACACCATATATTTT
V: TRBV5-1; J: TRBJ2-5; D: TRBD1; size: -; CDR3: CASSLGQGLGETQYF; DNA: TGCGCCAGCAGCTTGGGACAGGGTTTGGGAGAGACCCAGTACTTC
V: TRBV5-1; J: TRBJ1-1; D: TRBD1; size: -; CDR3: CASSERTGDTEAFF; DNA: TGCGCCAGCAGCGAGCGGACAGGGGATACTGAAGCTTTCTTT
V: TRBV9; J: TRBJ2-2; D: TRBD2; size: -; CDR3: CASSVASGGATGELFF; DNA: TGTGCCAGCAGCGTAGCTTCGGGGGGGGCTACCGGGGAGCTGTTTTTT
V: TRBV29-1; J: TRBJ1-1; D: -; size: -; CDR3: CSVDGRGRTEAFF; DNA: TGCAGCGTTGATGGCAGGGGAAGGACTGAAGCTTTCTTT
V: TRBV2; J: TRBJ1-1; D: -; size: -; CDR3: CASSEALGGMNTEAFF; DNA: TGTGCCAGCAGTGAAGCCCTGGGGGGGATGAACACTGAAGCTTTCTTT
V: TRBV4-1; J: TRBJ2-2; D: TRBD2; size: -; CDR3: CASSTSGRAGTGELFF; DNA: TGCGCCAGTAGTACTAGCGGGAGGGCGGGCACCGGGGAGCTGTTTTTT
V: TRBV5-1; J: TRBJ2-3; D: TRBD2; size: -; CDR3: CASGTSGFTDTQYF; DNA: TGCGCCAGTGGGACTAGCGGCTTCACAGATACGCAGTATTTT
V: TRBV6-5; J: TRBJ2-2; D: TRBD1; size: -; CDR3: CATGTANTGELFF; DNA: TGTGCCACCGGGACAGCGAACACCGGGGAGCTGTTTTTT
V: TRBV20-1; J: TRBJ2-1; D: -; size: -; CDR3: CSAWTDGKQFF; DNA: TGCAGTGCCTGGACTGACGGTAAGCAGTTCTTC
V: TRBV11-1; J: TRBJ2-1; D: TRBD2; size: -; CDR3: CASSLVLAGVNEQFF; DNA: TGTGCCAGCAGCTTAGTCCTAGCGGGAGTAAATGAGCAGTTCTTC
V: TRBV2; J: TRBJ2-7; D: TRBD2; size: -; CDR3: CASSGLLAGGEQYF; DNA: TGTGCCAGCAGTGGCCTCCTAGCGGGAGGCGAGCAGTACTTC
V: TRBV9; J: TRBJ2-5; D: TRBD2; size: once; CDR3: CASSPRDYGTQYF; DNA: TGTGCCAGCAGCCCTCGGGACTACGGGACCCAGTACTTC
V: TRBV2; J: TRBJ1-2; D: TRBD1; size: -; CDR3: CASSGLRQGGGYTF; DNA: TGTGCCAGCAGTGGGTTACGACAGGGCGGTGGCTACACCTTC
V: TRBV28; J: TRBJ2-1; D: -; size: once; CDR3: CASSSSTPNEQFF; DNA: TGTGCCAGCAGTTCCTCGACTCCCAATGAGCAGTTCTTC
V: TRBV18; J: TRBJ2-5; D: -; size: -; CDR3: CASSPSDSQETQYF; DNA: TGTGCCAGCTCACCCTCGGACAGTCAAGAGACCCAGTACTTC
V: TRBV15; J: TRBJ1-1; D: -; size: -; CDR3: CATSRTRTGNTEAFF; DNA: TGTGCCACCAGCAGAACTAGAACGGGGAACACTGAAGCTTTCTTT
V: TRBV25-1; J: TRBJ2-7; D: TRBD1; size: -; CDR3: CASSEPGGRSYEQYF; DNA: TGTGCCAGCAGTGAACCAGGGGGCCGCTCCTACGAGCAGTACTTC
V: TRBV11-2; J: TRBJ2-1; D: TRBD2; size: -; CDR3: CASSFMGGTTFYEQFF; DNA: TGTGCCAGCAGCTTTATGGGCGGGACTACTTTTTATGAGCAGTTCTTC
V: TRBV5-1; J: TRBJ2-3; D: -; size: -; CDR3: CASSLDYPSEDTQYF; DNA: TGCGCCAGCAGCTTGGACTACCCAAGTGAAGATACGCAGTATTTT
V: TRBV11-2; J: TRBJ1-5; D: -; size: -; CDR3: CASSLASNQPQHF; DNA: TGTGCCAGCAGCTTAGCAAGCAATCAGCCCCAGCATTTT
V: TRBV18; J: TRBJ1-2; D: -; size: -; CDR3: CASTSDRRQVVYGYTF; DNA: TGTGCCAGCACATCGGACCGTCGACAGGTGGTATATGGCTACACCTTC
V: TRBV4-2; J: TRBJ1-2; D: -; size: -; CDR3: CASSQDPFGRQNYGYTF; DNA: TGTGCCAGCAGCCAAGACCCATTCGGGAGGCAGAACTATGGCTACACCTTC
V: TRBV9; J: TRBJ2-1; D: TRBD2; size: -; CDR3: CASSALAGVYNEQFF; DNA: TGTGCCAGCAGCGCTCTAGCGGGAGTATACAATGAGCAGTTCTTC
V: TRBV5-5; J: TRBJ1-2; D: -; size: few; CDR3: CASSLNPGNYGYTF; DNA: TGTGCCAGCAGCTTGAATCCAGGGAACTATGGCTACACCTTC
V: TRBV20-1; J: TRBJ1-2; D: -; size: once; CDR3: CSAPGSYGYTF; DNA: TGCAGTGCTCCGGGATCCTATGGCTACACCTTC
V: TRBV24-1; J: TRBJ1-5; D: TRBD1; size: -; CDR3: CATSDRRGQGGVASSPKFNQPQHF; DNA: TGTGCCACCAGTGACCGCCGAGGACAGGGAGGAGTAGCCTCTTCCCCGAAATTCAATCAGCCCCAGCATTTT
V: TRBV5-1; J: TRBJ1-6; D: -; size: -; CDR3: CASSIRQAFGNSPLHF; DNA: TGCGCCAGCAGTATCAGACAGGCATTCGGAAATTCACCCCTCCACTTT